The clone carrying this TCR beta chain appeared a few times. Its antigen is as yet unknown. Per germline, CDR1 SQVTM and CDR2 ANQGSEA. The CDR3 covers 13 residues. Trimming removed 6 bases from V and 2 bases from J; junction bases left unmatched: 5. This specimen comes from a study of CD8+ T cells in alopecia areata. Points from the study as a whole: Elevated clonality characterized lesional scalp relative to normal scalp, particularly in alopecia totalis/universalis. In scalp and blood during tofacitinib, many expanded lesional clones persisted.

Extracted from the samples, RNA was reverse transcribed into cDNA to serve as the sequencing template. Here immunoSEQ multiplex PCR was the method, and the copy in TCRdb shows in-frame clones only, minus some. The data hold about 210,000 clones, with just over 65% observed a single time. Treatment indicated: oral pan-JAK inhibitor, 5-10 mg twice daily. It was from alopecia areata patients that lesional scalp punch biopsies and peripheral blood were collected. The clonotype originates from a human donor with alopecia areata. The material was CD4+ T cells sorted from blood, obtained between weeks 43 and 45, from a patient treated with tofacitinib. V gene TRBV29-1 combines with J gene TRBJ1-1, with 8 bases aligning to TRBD1. This CDR3 is CSVRTGRNTEAFF. The CDR3 DNA sequence: TGCAGCGTAAGGACAGGGCGAAACACTGAAGCTTTCTTT.